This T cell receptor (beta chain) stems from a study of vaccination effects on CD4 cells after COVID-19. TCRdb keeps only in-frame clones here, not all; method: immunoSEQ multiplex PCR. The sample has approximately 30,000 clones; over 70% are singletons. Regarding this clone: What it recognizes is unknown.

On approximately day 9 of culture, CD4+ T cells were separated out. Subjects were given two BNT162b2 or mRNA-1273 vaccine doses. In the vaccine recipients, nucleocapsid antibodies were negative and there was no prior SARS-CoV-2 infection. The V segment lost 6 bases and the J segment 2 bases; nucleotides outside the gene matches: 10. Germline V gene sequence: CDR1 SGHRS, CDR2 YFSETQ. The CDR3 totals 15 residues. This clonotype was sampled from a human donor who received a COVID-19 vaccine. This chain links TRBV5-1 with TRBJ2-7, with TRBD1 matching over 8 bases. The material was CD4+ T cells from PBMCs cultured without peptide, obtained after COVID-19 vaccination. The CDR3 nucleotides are TGCGCCAGCACCCCCGGGGGACAGGAAGCCTACGAGCAGTACTTC. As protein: CASTPGGQEAYEQYF.